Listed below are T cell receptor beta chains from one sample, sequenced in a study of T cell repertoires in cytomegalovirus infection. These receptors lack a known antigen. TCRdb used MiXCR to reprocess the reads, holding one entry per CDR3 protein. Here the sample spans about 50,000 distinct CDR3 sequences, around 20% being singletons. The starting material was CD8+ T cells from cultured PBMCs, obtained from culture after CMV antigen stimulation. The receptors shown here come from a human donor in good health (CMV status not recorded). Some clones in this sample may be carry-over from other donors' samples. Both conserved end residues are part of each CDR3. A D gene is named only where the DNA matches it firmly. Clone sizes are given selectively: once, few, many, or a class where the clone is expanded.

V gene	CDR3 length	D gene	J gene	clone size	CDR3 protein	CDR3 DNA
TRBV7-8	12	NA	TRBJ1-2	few	CASSSDTYGYTF	TGTGCCAGCAGCTCGGACACCTATGGCTACACCTTC
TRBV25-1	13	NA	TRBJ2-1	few	CASSESLLAEQFF	TGTGCCAGCAGTGAATCCCTCTTAGCGGAGCAGTTCTTC
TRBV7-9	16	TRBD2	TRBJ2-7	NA	CASSLATSGDTYEQYF	TGTGCCAGCAGCTTGGCGACTAGCGGGGACACCTACGAGCAGTACTTC
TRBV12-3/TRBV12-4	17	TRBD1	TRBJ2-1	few	CASSLSASGTGYHEQFF	TGTGCCAGCAGTTTATCCGCCTCCGGGACAGGGTACCATGAGCAGTTCTTC
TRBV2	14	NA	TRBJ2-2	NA	CASADRRNTGELFF	TGTGCCAGCGCCGACAGGCGGAACACCGGGGAGCTGTTTTTT
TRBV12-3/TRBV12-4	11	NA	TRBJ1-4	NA	CASSLNGKLFF	TGTGCCAGCAGTTTGAACGGAAAACTGTTTTTT
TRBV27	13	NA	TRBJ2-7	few	CASSRRESYEQYF	TGTGCCAGCTCTCGAAGGGAATCCTACGAGCAGTACTTC
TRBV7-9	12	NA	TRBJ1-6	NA	CASSRENSPLHF	TGTGCCAGCAGCCGGGAGAATTCACCCCTCCACTTT
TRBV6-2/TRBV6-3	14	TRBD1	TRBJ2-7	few	CASSYPGTGYEQYF	TGTGCCAGCAGTTACCCCGGGACAGGATACGAGCAGTACTTC
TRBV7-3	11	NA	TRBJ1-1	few	CASERGTEAFF	TGTGCCAGCGAACGGGGCACTGAAGCTTTCTTT
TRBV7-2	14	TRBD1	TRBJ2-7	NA	CASSWGTARYEQYF	TGTGCCAGCAGCTGGGGGACAGCACGCTACGAGCAGTACTTC
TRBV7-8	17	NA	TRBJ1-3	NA	CASSFLSGAGSGNTIYF	TGTGCCAGCAGCTTCCTTTCCGGGGCAGGCTCTGGAAACACCATATATTTT
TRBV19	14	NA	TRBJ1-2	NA	CASTGHGHVDGYTF	TGTGCCAGTACTGGGCACGGACACGTCGATGGCTACACCTTC